The 20 T cell receptor beta chains below all came from one sample that was sequenced in a study of cytomegalovirus exposure and HLA in healthy donors. Primers for the PCR totalled 60 Vbeta and 13 Jbeta. Profiled with immunoSEQ multiplex PCR; TCRdb holds only in-frame clones, not every one. Of about 130,000 clones listed, 80% are singletons. The sample comprised PBMCs. These receptors originate from a man aged 30 to 45 in good health and CMV-seronegative.

A few counts support this clone. The genes are TRBV4-1 and TRBJ1-5, with D tentatively TRBD1 (5 bases). This CDR3 region has 18 residues. In germline, CDR1 is MGHRA, CDR2 YSYEKL. The V end was cut by 5 bases, the J end by 2 bases, with 22 bases between. The CDR3 is CASSKRHLPGEGNQPQHF. In DNA, the CDR3 is TGCGCCAGCAGCAAACGACACCTTCCGGGGGAGGGCAATCAGCCCCAGCATTTT.

V is TRBV29-1 and J is TRBJ2-5; 9 nucleotides match TRBD1. The assigned J gene may be wrong: the sequence end matches TRBJ2-7 better. CDR3 length equals 14 residues. The germline V gene has CDR1 SQVTM and CDR2 ANQGSEA. The CDR3 is CSVAGGQGRNEQYF. The CDR3 region has the DNA TGCAGCGTTGCAGGGGGACAGGGCCGAAACGAGCAGTACTTC.

About this clone: The junction shows a germline mismatch at one end, possibly a read error. The rearrangement uses TRBV7-7 and TRBJ2-5; 9 bases fit TRBD2. Germline-derived CDR1 and CDR2 are SSHAT and FNYEAQ (reference sequence). The CDR3 loop spans 16 amino acids. CDR3 protein: CASSLGATSGQETQYF. For the CDR3, the DNA is TGTGCTAGCAGCTTAGGAGCAACTAGCGGGCAAGAGACCCAGTACTTC.

The chain employs TRBV30 and TRBJ2-1; 7 bases fit TRBD2. The CDR3 length is 14 residues. Germline CDR1 reads GTSNPN; CDR2 reads SVGIG (reference sequence). V lost 4 bases and J lost 0; bases outside the gene matches: 3. The CDR3 is CAWTLAVSYNEQFF. CDR3 sequence (DNA): TGTGCCTGGACTCTAGCGGTCTCCTACAATGAGCAGTTCTTC.

The rearrangement uses TRBV7-2 and TRBJ1-5; 10 bases match TRBD1. Germline CDR1 SGHTA, CDR2 FQGNSA. The CDR3 runs to 16 residues. Trimming cost V 4 bases and J 2 bases; bases outside gene matches: 5. CDR3 sequence reads: CASSWGQGPGNQPQHF. The CDR3, as DNA: TGTGCCAGCAGCTGGGGACAGGGGCCGGGCAATCAGCCCCAGCATTTT.

The rearrangement links TRBV5-1 to TRBJ2-3, with TRBD2 matching 7 bases. The CDR3 runs to 16 residues. Trimming at V came to 6 bases and at J to 0 bases, leaving 10 bases not matched to a gene. Germline V gene lookup returns CDR1 SGHRS and CDR2 YFSETQ. The CDR3 nucleotides are TGCGCCAGCACTGAACCCCCGGGAGGCAGCACAGATACGCAGTATTTT. Residues: CASTEPPGGSTDTQYF. The full variable domain, with the rest looked up from reference TRBV5-1 and TRBJ2-3, is KAGVTQTPRYLIKTRGQQVTLSCSPISGHRSVSWYQQTPGQGLQFLFEYFSETQRNKGNFPGRFSGRQFSNSRSEMNVSTLELGDSALYLCASTEPPGGSTDTQYFGPGTRLTVL.

The rearrangement uses TRBV19 and TRBJ2-7, with 9 bases identical to TRBD1. This CDR3 spans 16 amino acids. J lost 3 bases, V lost 5 bases, and 11 bases had no gene match. Germline CDR1 is LNHDA and CDR2 is SQIVND (reference sequence). The DNA of the CDR3 is TGTGCCAGTAGTCCCTTTCCGGGACAGGGTAGCTACGAGCAGTACTTC. Amino acid sequence: CASSPFPGQGSYEQYF.

V and J are TRBV29-1 and TRBJ2-3; 7 positions agree with TRBD2. Germline CDR1 SQVTM, CDR2 ANQGSEA. CDR3 length: 13 amino acids. Unmatched junction bases numbered 3, after V lost 4 bases and J lost 2 bases. This CDR3 reads CSVASGTTDTQYF. The CDR3 DNA follows: TGCAGCGTTGCAAGCGGGACCACAGATACGCAGTATTTT.

In its sample, this clone was seen once. This chain connects TRBV15 to TRBJ2-1, with a possible D match to TRBD1 (6 bases). Looked up from germline, CDR1 is LNHNV and CDR2 is YYDKDF (reference sequence). V was pared by 1 base and J by 6 bases, with 16 bases between. The CDR3 totals 16 residues. The chain's CDR3 is CATSRVDLGTPNEQFF. The CDR3 DNA sequence: TGTGCCACCAGCAGAGTAGACTTAGGGACACCCAATGAGCAGTTCTTC.

V usage is TRBV10-3 and J usage is TRBJ2-7, with D unclear. Germline CDR1 reads ENHRY; CDR2 reads SYGVKD. V lost 5 bases, J lost 5 bases, and 7 bases lay in between. The CDR3 covers 11 residues. DNA of the CDR3: TGTGCCATCAGTCCCCAGGACGAGCAGTACTTC. This gives the protein CAISPQDEQYF.

This chain connects TRBV19 to TRBJ2-1, with D uncertain. CDR3 length equals 13 residues. V was pared by 6 bases and J by 4 bases, with 10 bases between. Germline-derived CDR1 and CDR2 are LNHDA and SQIVND (reference sequence). CDR3: CASSSWPYNEQFF. The CDR3 DNA reads as TGTGCCAGTAGCTCGTGGCCTTACAATGAGCAGTTCTTC.

This clone was observed at least ten times. This CDR3 is CASSELSTGSYEQYF. CDR3 DNA sequence: TGTGCCAGCAGTGAATTATCGACAGGGAGCTACGAGCAGTACTTC. The J gene is TRBJ2-7, the V gene TRBV6-1; 7 nucleotides agree with TRBD1. The length of the CDR3 is 15 residues. The germline gives CDR1 MNHNS, CDR2 SASEGT. J was trimmed by 3 bases and V by 2 bases; bases with no gene match: 7.

The chain uses TRBV27 and TRBJ2-2; no reliable D call. The CDR3 covers 13 residues. CDR1 MNHEY and CDR2 SMNVEV come from the germline V gene (reference sequence). Trimming shortened V by 5 bases and J by 0 bases, and 4 bases separated the two germline ends. The CDR3 sequence is CASSRPNTGELFF. The DNA for the CDR3 is TGTGCCAGCAGTCGTCCGAACACCGGGGAGCTGTTTTTT.

As for this clone: Other DNA sequences within the sample encode an identical CDR3. Here the CDR3 reads CAWSVLSGNTIYF. The CDR3 DNA sequence: TGTGCCTGGAGTGTACTTTCTGGAAACACCATATATTTT. The chain joins TRBV30 to TRBJ1-3; D gene ambiguous. The germline V and J ends were trimmed by 0 bases and 1 base, with 4 bases remaining between them. From germline, CDR1 is GTSNPN and CDR2 SVGIG (reference sequence). The CDR3 loop spans 13 amino acids.

The rearrangement uses TRBV9 and TRBJ2-7; TRBD2 agrees at 9 bases. Trimming took 0 bases from V and 6 from J; bases not matched to a gene: 7. The CDR3 covers 15 residues. CDR1 and CDR2 (germline): SGDLS, YYNGEE. The CDR3 is CASSVGGGRVSEQYF. The CDR3 DNA follows: TGTGCCAGCAGCGTAGGCGGCGGGAGGGTGAGCGAGCAGTACTTC.

The rearrangement uses TRBV7-2 and TRBJ2-1; D not certain. V was cut by 5 bases and J by 0 bases, with 11 bases left in between. Germline lookup yields CDR1 SGHTA and CDR2 FQGNSA. The CDR3 spans 15 residues. DNA for the CDR3: TGTGCCAGCAGCGTCGAGCATAGCTCCTACAATGAGCAGTTCTTC. Translated, it gives CASSVEHSSYNEQFF.

This chain uses TRBV27 with TRBJ1-5; no clear D gene. Deletions cut 2 bases from V and 5 bases from J, with 13 bases between. The CDR3 spans 15 residues. CDR1 is MNHEY and CDR2 is SMNVEV in the germline V gene (reference sequence). The CDR3 DNA reads as TGTGCCAGCAGTTTAGGGAGGGCAGGTCATCAGCCCCAGCATTTT. Its translation is CASSLGRAGHQPQHF.

This clone was counted once. The rearrangement joins TRBV6-1 to TRBJ2-7; no definite D call. Trimming stripped 2 bases from V and 1 base from J, with 6 bases between. The CDR3 has 13 residues. CDR1 MNHNS and CDR2 SASEGT come from the germline V gene. This CDR3 reads CASSETVSYEQYF. The CDR3 nucleotides are TGTGCCAGCAGTGAAACAGTTTCCTACGAGCAGTACTTC.

This clone has only a few counts. The chain recombines TRBV5-1 with TRBJ1-4; 9 bases fit TRBD1. CDR3 length equals 15 residues. The trim removed 0 bases at V and 3 bases at J, leaving 0 bases unmatched. Per the germline V gene, CDR1 is SGHRS and CDR2 is YFSETQ. CDR3 residues: CASSLGQGANEKLFF. In DNA form, the CDR3 reads TGCGCCAGCAGCTTGGGACAGGGGGCTAATGAAAAACTGTTTTTT. Combining the CDR3 with reference TRBV5-1 and TRBJ1-4 gives the whole variable domain KAGVTQTPRYLIKTRGQQVTLSCSPISGHRSVSWYQQTPGQGLQFLFEYFSETQRNKGNFPGRFSGRQFSNSRSEMNVSTLELGDSALYLCASSLGQGANEKLFFGSGTQLSVL.

The V call is TRBV5-1, the J call TRBJ2-5; D not resolved. The CDR3 extends over 12 amino acids. Trimming pared 3 bases from V and 5 bases from J, leaving 8 bases between. Per germline, CDR1 SGHRS and CDR2 YFSETQ. The CDR3 DNA follows: TGCGCCAGCAGCTCGGAGCAGGAGACCCAGTACTTC. Translating it yields CASSSEQETQYF.